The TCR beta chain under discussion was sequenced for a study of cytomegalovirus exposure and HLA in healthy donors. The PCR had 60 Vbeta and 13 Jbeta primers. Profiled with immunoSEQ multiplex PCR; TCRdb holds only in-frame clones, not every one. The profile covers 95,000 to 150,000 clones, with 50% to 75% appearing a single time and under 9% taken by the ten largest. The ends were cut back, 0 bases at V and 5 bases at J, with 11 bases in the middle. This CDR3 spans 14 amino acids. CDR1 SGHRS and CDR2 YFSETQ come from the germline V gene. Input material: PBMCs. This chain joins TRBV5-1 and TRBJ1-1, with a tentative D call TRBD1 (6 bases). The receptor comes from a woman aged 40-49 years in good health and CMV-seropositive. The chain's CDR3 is CASSLEGHWTEAFF. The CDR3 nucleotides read TGCGCCAGCAGCTTGGAGGGACACTGGACTGAAGCTTTCTTT. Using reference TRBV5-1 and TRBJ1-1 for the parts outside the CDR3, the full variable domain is KAGVTQTPRYLIKTRGQQVTLSCSPISGHRSVSWYQQTPGQGLQFLFEYFSETQRNKGNFPGRFSGRQFSNSRSEMNVSTLELGDSALYLCASSLEGHWTEAFFGQGTRLTVV.